This T cell receptor (beta chain) was obtained from a study of cytomegalovirus exposure and HLA in healthy donors. At the level of the study: From donors who were HLA-typed, an early data release held 80 million to 95 million unique TCRs.

General study results and limits: Fewer N-insertions (relative to the 666-donor mean) were reportedly seen in an Asian-associated ancestry cluster in a later analysis. As a later analysis revealed, the rate of TCR association differed by HLA locus, with DRB1 most and HLA-C fewest.

The PCR made use of 60 Vbeta and 13 Jbeta primers. Using immunoSEQ multiplex PCR, the repertoire was profiled, and TCRdb retains in-frame clones only, with some absent. The sample shows approximately 110,000 clones, about 80% of them seen only once. Details on this clone: Its antigen is unidentified.

This sequence was found in a woman between 45 and 65 years old in good health and CMV-seropositive. Sequenced input: PBMCs.

CDR3 in amino acids: CASSLGPGAGGPPEQFF. DNA of the CDR3: TGTGCCAGCAGCTTAGGCCCCGGAGCGGGGGGGCCACCTGAGCAGTTCTTC. The rearrangement uses TRBV7-2 and TRBJ2-1; TRBD2 agrees at 10 bases. Germline V gene data show CDR1 as SGHTA and CDR2 as FQGNSA. V gave up 1 base and J gave up 9 bases; unmatched junction bases: 12. The CDR3 covers 17 residues. The whole variable domain, remainder taken from reference TRBV7-2 and TRBJ2-1, is GAGVSQSPSNKVTEKGKDVELRCDPISGHTALYWYRQSLGQGLEFLIYFQGNSAPDKSGLPSDRFSAERTGGSVSTLTIQRTQQEDSAVYLCASSLGPGAGGPPEQFFGPGTRLTVL.